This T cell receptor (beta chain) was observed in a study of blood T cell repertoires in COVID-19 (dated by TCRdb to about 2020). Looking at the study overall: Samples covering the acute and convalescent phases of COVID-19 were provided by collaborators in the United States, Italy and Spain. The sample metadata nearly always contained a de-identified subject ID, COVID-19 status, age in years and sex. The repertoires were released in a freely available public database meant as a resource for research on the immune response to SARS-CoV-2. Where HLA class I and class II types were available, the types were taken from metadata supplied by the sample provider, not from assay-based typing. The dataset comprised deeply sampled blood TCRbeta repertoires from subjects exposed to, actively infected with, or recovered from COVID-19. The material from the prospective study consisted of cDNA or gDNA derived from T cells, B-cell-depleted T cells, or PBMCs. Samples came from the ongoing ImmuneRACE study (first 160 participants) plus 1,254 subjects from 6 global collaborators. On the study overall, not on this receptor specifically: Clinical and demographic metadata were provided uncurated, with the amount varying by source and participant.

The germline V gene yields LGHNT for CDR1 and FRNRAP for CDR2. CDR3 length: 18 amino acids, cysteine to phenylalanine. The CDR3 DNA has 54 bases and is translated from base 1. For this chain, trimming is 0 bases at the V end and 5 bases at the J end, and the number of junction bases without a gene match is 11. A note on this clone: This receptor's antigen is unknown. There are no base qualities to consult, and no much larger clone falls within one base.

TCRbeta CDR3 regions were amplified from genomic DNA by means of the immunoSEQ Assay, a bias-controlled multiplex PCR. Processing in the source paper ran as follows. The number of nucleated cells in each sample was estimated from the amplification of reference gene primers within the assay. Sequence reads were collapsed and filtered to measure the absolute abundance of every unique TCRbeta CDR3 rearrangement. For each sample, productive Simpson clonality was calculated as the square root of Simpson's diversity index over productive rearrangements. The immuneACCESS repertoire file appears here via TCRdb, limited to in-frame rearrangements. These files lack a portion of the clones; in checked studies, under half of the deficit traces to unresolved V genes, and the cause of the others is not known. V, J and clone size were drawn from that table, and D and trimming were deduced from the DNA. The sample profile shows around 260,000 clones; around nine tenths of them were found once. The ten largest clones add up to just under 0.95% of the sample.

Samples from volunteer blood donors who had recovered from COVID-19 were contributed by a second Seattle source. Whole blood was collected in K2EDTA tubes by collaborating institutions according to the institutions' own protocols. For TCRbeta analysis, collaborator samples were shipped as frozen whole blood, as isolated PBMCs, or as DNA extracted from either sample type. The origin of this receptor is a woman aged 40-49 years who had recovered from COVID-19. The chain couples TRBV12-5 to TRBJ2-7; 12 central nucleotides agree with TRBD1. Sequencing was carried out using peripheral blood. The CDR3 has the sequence CASGLVRVGTGGSNEQYF. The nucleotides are TGTGCTAGTGGTTTGGTACGGGTGGGGACAGGGGGCTCGAACGAGCAGTACTTC.